The text below deals with one T cell receptor (beta chain). The antigen is not known. This record comes from a study of identical twins. Study-level results: A lower insertion count was a feature of abundant cord blood beta clonotypes, with no such feature in memory repertoires. Alpha sequences that were out-of-frame and twin-shared showed an excess of low generation probability.

The V gene end was trimmed by 5 bases and the J gene end by 2 bases; junction bases not matched to a gene: 14. This CDR3 is 17 amino acids long. Germline CDR1 is DFQATT and CDR2 is SNEGSKA (reference sequence). It was template switching that added a universal primer site, and there were unique molecular identifiers on the cDNA. TCRdb itself ran the 5' RACE reads through MiXCR, one entry per CDR3 protein. The sample consists of about 220,000 distinct CDR3 sequences, 6.5% to 8.5% of them appearing once. The same specimen was also included in a second study, on yellow fever vaccine responses in identical twins. That work adds: On the reported evidence, twins' vaccine T cell responses seemed partly convergent and partly personalized.

Sequences were obtained from memory (CD45RO+) T cells sorted from blood. The origin of this receptor is a young woman in good health. The chain links TRBV20-1 to TRBJ2-1, with 8 bases matching TRBD2. The CDR3 region is CSAPRWVAGPTYNEQFF. CDR3 coding DNA: TGCAGTGCTCCCCGGTGGGTAGCGGGGCCTACCTACAATGAGCAGTTCTTC.